This T cell receptor beta chain was captured in a study of OX40 agonist ivuxolimab in advanced cancers. Sequencing was performed with immunoSEQ multiplex PCR; in TCRdb, only in-frame clones are kept and a portion is missing. The sample shows tens of thousands of clones, about 86% of them seen only once. The V gene's germline CDR1 is LNHDA and CDR2 SQIVND (reference sequence). Trimming took off 9 bases at V and 0 bases at J, with 15 bases between the two ends. This CDR3 is 14 amino acids long. A few counts support this clone. This TCR was recovered from an adult with an advanced solid tumor such as melanoma, head and neck, liver or kidney cancer. Here the sequenced sample was CD4+ or CD8+ T cells sorted from blood, taken in a trial of the OX40 agonist ivuxolimab. This chain links TRBV19 with TRBJ2-7; TRBD2 is a possible D gene (5 bases). Here the CDR3 DNA reads TGTGCCAGCTCGAGAAACGGGGACTCCTACGAGCAGTACTTC. Translated, it gives CASSRNGDSYEQYF.